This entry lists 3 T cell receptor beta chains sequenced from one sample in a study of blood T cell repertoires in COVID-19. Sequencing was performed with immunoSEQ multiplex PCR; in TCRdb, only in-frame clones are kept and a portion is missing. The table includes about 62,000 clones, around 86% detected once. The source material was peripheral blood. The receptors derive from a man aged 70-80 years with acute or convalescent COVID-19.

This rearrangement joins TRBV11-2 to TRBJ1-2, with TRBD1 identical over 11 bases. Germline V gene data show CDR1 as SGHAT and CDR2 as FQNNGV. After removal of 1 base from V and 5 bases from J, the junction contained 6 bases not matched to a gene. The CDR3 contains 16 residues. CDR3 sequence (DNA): TGTGCCAGCAGCTTAGGCGGACAGGGGGCCCCTTATGGCTACACCTTC. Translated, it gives CASSLGGQGAPYGYTF.

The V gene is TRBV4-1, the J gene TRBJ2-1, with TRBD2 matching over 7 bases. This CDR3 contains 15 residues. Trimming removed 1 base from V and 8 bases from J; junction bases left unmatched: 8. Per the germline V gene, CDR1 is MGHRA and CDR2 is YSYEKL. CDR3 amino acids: CASSQAGGRVDEQFF. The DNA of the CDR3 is TGCGCCAGCAGCCAAGCGGGAGGCCGGGTCGATGAGCAGTTCTTC.

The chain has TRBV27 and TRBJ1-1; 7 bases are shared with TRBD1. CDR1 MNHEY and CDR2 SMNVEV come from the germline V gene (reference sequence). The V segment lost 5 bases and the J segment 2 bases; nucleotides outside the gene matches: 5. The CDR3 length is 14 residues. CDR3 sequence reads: CASSLDRSNTEAFF. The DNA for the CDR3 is TGTGCCAGCAGTCTGGACAGGTCTAACACTGAAGCTTTCTTT.